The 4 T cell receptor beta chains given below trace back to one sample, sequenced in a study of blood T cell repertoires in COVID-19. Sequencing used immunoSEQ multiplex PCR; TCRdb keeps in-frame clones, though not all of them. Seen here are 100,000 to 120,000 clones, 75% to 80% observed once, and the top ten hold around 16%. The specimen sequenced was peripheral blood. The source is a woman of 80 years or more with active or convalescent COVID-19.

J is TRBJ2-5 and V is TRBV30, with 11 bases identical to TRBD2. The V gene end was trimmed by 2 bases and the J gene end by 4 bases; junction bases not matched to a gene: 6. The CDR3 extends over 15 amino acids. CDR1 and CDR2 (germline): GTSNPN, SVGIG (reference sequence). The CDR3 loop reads CAWSRTSGSGETQYF. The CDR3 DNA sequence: TGTGCCTGGAGTCGTACTAGCGGGAGTGGAGAGACCCAGTACTTC.

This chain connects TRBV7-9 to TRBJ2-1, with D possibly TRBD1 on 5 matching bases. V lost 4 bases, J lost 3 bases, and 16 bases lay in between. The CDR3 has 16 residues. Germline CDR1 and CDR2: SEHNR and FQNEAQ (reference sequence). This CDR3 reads CASSSLGPGYYNEQFF. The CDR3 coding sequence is TGTGCCAGCAGCTCACTCGGACCAGGGTACTACAATGAGCAGTTCTTC.

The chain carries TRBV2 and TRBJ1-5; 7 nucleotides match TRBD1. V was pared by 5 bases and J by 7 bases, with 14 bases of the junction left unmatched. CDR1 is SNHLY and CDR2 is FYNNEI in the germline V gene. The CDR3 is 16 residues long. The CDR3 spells CASSRALGGGGQPQHF. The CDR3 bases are TGTGCCAGCAGTCGGGCCCTTGGAGGGGGCGGACAGCCCCAGCATTTT.

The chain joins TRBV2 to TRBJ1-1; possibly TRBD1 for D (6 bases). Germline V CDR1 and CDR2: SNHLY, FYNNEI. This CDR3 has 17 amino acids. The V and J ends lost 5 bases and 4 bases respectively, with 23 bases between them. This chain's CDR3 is CASSTGPGTPRSTEAFF. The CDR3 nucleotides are TGTGCCAGCAGTACGGGTCCCGGGACACCCCGGAGCACTGAAGCTTTCTTT.